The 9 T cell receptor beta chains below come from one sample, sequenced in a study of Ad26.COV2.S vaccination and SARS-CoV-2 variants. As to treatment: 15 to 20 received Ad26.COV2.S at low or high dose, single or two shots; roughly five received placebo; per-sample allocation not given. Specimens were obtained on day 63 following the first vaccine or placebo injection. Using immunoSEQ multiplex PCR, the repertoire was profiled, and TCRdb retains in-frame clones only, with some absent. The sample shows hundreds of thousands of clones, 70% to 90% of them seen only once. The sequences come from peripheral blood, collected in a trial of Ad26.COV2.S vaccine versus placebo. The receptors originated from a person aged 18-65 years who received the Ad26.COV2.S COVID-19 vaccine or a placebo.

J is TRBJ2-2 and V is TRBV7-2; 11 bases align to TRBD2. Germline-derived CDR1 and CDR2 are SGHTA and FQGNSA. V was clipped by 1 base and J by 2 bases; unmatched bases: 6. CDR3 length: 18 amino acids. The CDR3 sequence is CASSLGGLADINTGELFF. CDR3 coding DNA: TGTGCCAGCAGCTTAGGGGGACTAGCGGATATAAACACCGGGGAGCTGTTTTTT.

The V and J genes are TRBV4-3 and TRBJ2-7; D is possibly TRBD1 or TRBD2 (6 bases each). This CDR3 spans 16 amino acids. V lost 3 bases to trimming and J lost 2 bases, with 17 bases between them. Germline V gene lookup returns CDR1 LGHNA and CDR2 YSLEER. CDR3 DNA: TGCGCCAGCAGCCAGTCCTGGGGGGACAATGCCTACGAGCAGTACTTC. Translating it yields CASSQSWGDNAYEQYF.

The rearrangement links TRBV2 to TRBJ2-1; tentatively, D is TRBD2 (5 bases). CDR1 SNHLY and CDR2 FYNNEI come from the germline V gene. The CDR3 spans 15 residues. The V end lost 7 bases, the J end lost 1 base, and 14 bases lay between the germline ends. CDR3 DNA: TGTGCCAGCAAAATACTAGAAGGGTCCTACAATGAGCAGTTCTTC. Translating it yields CASKILEGSYNEQFF. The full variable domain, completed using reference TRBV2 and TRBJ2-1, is EPEVTQTPSHQVTQMGQEVILRCVPISNHLYFYWYRQILGQKVEFLVSFYNNEISEKSEIFDDQFSVERPDGSNFTLKIRSTKLEDSAMYFCASKILEGSYNEQFFGPGTRLTVL.

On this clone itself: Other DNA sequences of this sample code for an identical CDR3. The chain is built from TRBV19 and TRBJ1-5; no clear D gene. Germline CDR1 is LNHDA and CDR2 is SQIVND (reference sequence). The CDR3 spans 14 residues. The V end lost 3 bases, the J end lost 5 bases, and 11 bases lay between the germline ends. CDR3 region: CASSIGGWDQPQHF. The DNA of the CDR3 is TGTGCCAGTAGTATTGGAGGGTGGGATCAGCCCCAGCATTTT.

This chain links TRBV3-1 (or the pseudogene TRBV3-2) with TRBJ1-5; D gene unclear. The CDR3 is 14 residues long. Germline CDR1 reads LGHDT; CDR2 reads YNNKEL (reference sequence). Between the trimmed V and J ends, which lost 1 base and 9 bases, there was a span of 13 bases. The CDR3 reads CASSQGSDSTPQHF. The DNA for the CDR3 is TGTGCCAGCAGCCAAGGGTCGGACTCGACGCCCCAGCATTTT.

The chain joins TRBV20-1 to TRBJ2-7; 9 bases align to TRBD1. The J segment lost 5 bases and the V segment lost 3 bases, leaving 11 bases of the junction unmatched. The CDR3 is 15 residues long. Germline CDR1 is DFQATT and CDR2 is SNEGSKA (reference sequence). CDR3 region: CSASFGGTGTHEQYF. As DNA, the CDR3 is TGCAGTGCTAGTTTCGGTGGGACAGGGACCCACGAGCAGTACTTC.

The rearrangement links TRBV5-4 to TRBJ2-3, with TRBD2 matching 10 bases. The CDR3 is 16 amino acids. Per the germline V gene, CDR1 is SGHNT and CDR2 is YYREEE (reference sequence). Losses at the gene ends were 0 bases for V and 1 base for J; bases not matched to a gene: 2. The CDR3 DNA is TGTGCCAGCAGCTTGGGTGGACTAGCGGGCACAGATACGCAGTATTTT. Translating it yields CASSLGGLAGTDTQYF.

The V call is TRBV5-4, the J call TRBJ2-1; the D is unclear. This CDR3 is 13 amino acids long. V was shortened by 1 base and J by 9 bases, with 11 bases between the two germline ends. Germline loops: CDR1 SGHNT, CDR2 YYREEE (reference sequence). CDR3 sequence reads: CASSLRLESEQFF. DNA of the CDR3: TGTGCCAGCAGCTTGAGGCTAGAGTCTGAGCAGTTCTTC. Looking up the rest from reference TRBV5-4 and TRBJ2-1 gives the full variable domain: ETGVTQSPTHLIKTRGQQVTLRCSSQSGHNTVSWYQQALGQGPQFIFQYYREEENGRGNFPPRFSGLQFPNYSSELNVNALELDDSALYLCASSLRLESEQFFGPGTRLTVL.

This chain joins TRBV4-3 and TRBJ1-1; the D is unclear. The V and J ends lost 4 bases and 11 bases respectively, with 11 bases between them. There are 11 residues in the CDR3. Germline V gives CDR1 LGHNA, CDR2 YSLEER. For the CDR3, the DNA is TGCGCCAGCAGCCCGATTGCTTGGGCTTTCTTT. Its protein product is CASSPIAWAFF.